A single sample gave rise to the 5 T cell receptor beta chains below, sequenced in a study of cytomegalovirus exposure and HLA in healthy donors. PCR employed 60 Vbeta and 13 Jbeta primers. The method was immunoSEQ multiplex PCR; TCRdb's version includes in-frame clones alone and lacks a portion of them. The sample has under 200,000 clones; 75% to 80% are singletons. Sequencing was carried out using PBMCs. The receptors come from a man in his fifties in good health and CMV-seropositive.

This clone has a handful of counts. The chain couples TRBV28 to TRBJ1-2, with 8 bases matching TRBD1. CDR1 MDHEN and CDR2 SYDVKM come from the germline V gene. After removal of 6 bases from V and 7 bases from J, the junction contained 22 bases not matched to a gene. This CDR3 has 18 residues. The CDR3 loop reads CASRLGVGQDLSGGGYTF. The CDR3 nucleotides are TGTGCCAGCAGGCTGGGGGTGGGACAGGACCTCTCCGGGGGTGGCTACACCTTC.

The chain joins TRBV25-1 to TRBJ1-2; no clear D. V was trimmed by 3 bases and J by 6 bases, leaving 17 bases between them. CDR3 size: 15 residues. The germline CDR1 and CDR2 sequences are MGHDK and SYGVNS. The CDR3 region has the DNA TGTGCCAGCAGTGAGACCGGGATCCAAAGTCATGGCTACACCTTC. It is translated as CASSETGIQSHGYTF.

This clone was counted a few times. The genes are TRBV28 and TRBJ1-2; D might be TRBD1 (6 bases). V was clipped by 4 bases and J by 4 bases, with 13 bases between them. From germline, CDR1 is MDHEN and CDR2 SYDVKM. This CDR3 comprises 14 residues. The CDR3 here is CASSSDGQIYGYTF. The CDR3 DNA sequence: TGTGCCAGCAGTTCGGATGGACAGATCTATGGCTACACCTTC.

The rearrangement links TRBV10-3 to TRBJ2-7; 10 positions match TRBD1. J gave up 1 base and V 4 bases, and 13 bases lay outside the gene matches. The length of the CDR3 is 18 residues. Germline V gene lookup returns CDR1 ENHRY and CDR2 SYGVKD. This CDR3 is CAISGPGQGMFYSYEQYF. In nucleotides, the CDR3 is TGTGCCATCAGTGGGCCGGGACAGGGGATGTTTTATTCCTACGAGCAGTACTTC.

The V gene is TRBV5-6, the J gene TRBJ2-5; TRBD1 might be the D (5 bases). The germline gives CDR1 SGHDT, CDR2 YYEEEE. The CDR3 has 14 residues. The V end was cut by 2 bases, the J end by 5 bases, with 13 bases between. The CDR3 bases are TGTGCCAGCAGCTTAGGGGCTCGTAAGGAGACCCAGTACTTC. Protein: CASSLGARKETQYF.